This paragraph reports one TCR beta chain. The sample originates from a study of regulatory T cells in long-lasting Graves disease. Time point: persistent/refractory GD, antithyroid drugs over 5 years with positive TRAb. PBMC-extracted RNA yielded the TCR library. HTBI primers from iRepertoire and Arm-PCR of CDR3 regions yielded the TCR beta libraries. In the source study's methods: The identification of about 68 TRBV and roughly 14 TRBJ segments was made across samples. TCRdb used MiXCR to reprocess the multiplex PCR reads, holding one entry per CDR3 protein. TCRdb's processing, not the authors' own work, is the source of the V and J calls. Among 300,000 to 400,000 distinct CDR3 sequences listed, 15% to 20% were seen once. This CDR3 region has 13 residues. Germline CDR1 is PRHDT and CDR2 is FYEKMQ (reference sequence). Trimming pared 5 bases from V and 0 bases from J, leaving 5 bases between.

The sample was peripheral blood mononuclear cells (PBMCs), taken when the disease was refractory, from a patient treated with antithyroid drugs. The genes are TRBV13 and TRBJ2-4; D unclear. This TCR was sampled from a female donor with Graves disease. This CDR3 reads CASSLLAKNIQYF. The CDR3 nucleotides are TGTGCCAGCAGCCTACTAGCCAAAAACATTCAGTACTTC.